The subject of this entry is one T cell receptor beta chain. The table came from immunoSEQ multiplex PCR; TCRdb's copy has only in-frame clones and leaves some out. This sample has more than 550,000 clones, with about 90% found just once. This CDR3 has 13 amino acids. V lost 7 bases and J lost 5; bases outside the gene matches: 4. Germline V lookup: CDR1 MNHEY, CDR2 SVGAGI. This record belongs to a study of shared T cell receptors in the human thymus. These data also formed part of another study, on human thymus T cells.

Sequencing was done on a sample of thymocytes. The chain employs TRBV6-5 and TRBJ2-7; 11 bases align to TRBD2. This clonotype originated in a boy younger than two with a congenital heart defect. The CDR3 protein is CASKLAGVHEQYF. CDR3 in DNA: TGTGCCAGCAAACTAGCGGGAGTTCACGAGCAGTACTTC.